This T cell receptor beta chain appears in the sequencing data of a study of Ad26.COV2.S vaccination and SARS-CoV-2 variants. Treatment in this sample: 15 to 20 received Ad26.COV2.S at low or high dose, single or two shots; about 5 received placebo; per-sample allocation not given. The investigators took samples on day 63 after the first vaccine or placebo injection. Clones were sequenced by immunoSEQ multiplex PCR, and TCRdb holds only the in-frame ones, with some missing. The data show some 340,000 clones, with about 86% seen just once and more than 1.5% held by the top ten. The CDR3 extends over 14 amino acids. The germline V gene has CDR1 LNHNV and CDR2 YYDKDF (reference sequence). The germline V and J ends were trimmed by 0 bases and 3 bases, with 8 bases remaining between them.

Sample: peripheral blood, taken in a trial of Ad26.COV2.S vaccine versus placebo. This sequence originates from a person between 18 and 65 years old who received the Ad26.COV2.S COVID-19 vaccine or a placebo. V and J are TRBV15 and TRBJ1-2, with D perhaps matching TRBD1 (6 bases). CDR3 in DNA: TGTGCCACCAGCAGAGACAGGGGCGACTATGGCTACACCTTC. This translates into CATSRDRGDYGYTF.